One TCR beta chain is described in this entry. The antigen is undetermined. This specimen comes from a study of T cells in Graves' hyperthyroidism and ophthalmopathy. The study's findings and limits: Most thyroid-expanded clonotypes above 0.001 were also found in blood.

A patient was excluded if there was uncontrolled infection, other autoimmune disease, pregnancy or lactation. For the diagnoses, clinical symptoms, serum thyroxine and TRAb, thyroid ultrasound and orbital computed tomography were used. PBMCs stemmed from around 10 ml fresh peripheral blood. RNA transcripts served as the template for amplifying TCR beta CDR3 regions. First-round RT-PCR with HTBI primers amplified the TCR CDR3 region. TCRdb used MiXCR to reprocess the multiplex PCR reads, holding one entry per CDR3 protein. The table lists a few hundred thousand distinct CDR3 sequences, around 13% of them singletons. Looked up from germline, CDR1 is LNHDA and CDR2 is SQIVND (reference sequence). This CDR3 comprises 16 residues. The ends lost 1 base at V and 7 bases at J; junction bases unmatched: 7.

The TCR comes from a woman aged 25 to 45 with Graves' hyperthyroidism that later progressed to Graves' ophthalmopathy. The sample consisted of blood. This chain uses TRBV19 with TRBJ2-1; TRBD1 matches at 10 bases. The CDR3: CASSIGGDRGGNEQFF. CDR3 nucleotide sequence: TGTGCCAGTAGTATAGGGGGGGACAGGGGAGGGAATGAGCAGTTCTTC.